The T cell receptor (beta chain) under discussion was sequenced for a study of human T cells and chemical hapten exposure. CDR3 length equals 15 residues. J was trimmed by 3 bases and V by 5 bases; bases with no gene match: 4. In germline, CDR1 is SGHTA, CDR2 FQGNSA. One entry per CDR3 protein results from TCRdb running MiXCR on the RACE reads. Here the sample spans 190,000 or so distinct CDR3 sequences, 25% to 35% being singletons. Regarding time point: pre-sensitization, week 0. Treatment specified: therapeutic diphenylcyclopropenone sensitization with weekly scalp DPC. In every case, blood was obtained before the patch test was applied.

The rearrangement uses TRBV7-2 and TRBJ1-6; 7 nucleotides match TRBD1. This clonotype originated in a woman under 40 with alopecia areata. Some clones in this sample may be carry-over from other donors' samples. The sequences come from whole blood, collected in connection with sensitization to the hapten diphenylcyclopropenone (DPC). CDR3 region: CASSPRQGYNSPLHF. The CDR3 region has the DNA TGTGCCAGCAGCCCTCGACAGGGCTATAATTCACCCCTCCACTTT.